These T cell receptor beta chains were read from a single sample in a study of PD-1 blockade in classical Hodgkin lymphoma. The repertoire was sequenced with immunoSEQ multiplex PCR; TCRdb's copy has only in-frame clones and lacks some. The top ten clones hold about 20% of a sample with about 110,000 clones, approximately 90% of them seen once. The sample was peripheral blood mononuclear cells (PBMCs), taken before the second cycle of nivolumab. The receptors come from a human donor with classical Hodgkin lymphoma. Each CDR3 is given without its conserved first and last residue.

len	v_gene	CDR3aa
13	TRBV9	ASSVAGQGATEAF
9	TRBV19	ASSIGVEQY
13	TRBV2	ASGLQGRGSYGYT
14	TRBV7-2	ASSLGPGGRADTQY
12	TRBV13	ASSPVTGPETQY
11	TRBV4-2	ASSQDGGVGLF
12	TRBV6-6	ASSRLGDSYEQY
12	TRBV19	ASTTDTTNTEAF
10	TRBV5-1	ASSLRPDTQY
11	TRBV11-2	ASSLTGSSAIY
12	TRBV5-1	ASSLGRPGNTIY
14	TRBV4-3	ASSQDLSGLIGGYT
14	TRBV5-1	ASSLAGTANTGELF
12	TRBV13	ASSGPGYQETQY
13	TRBV4-2	ASSQEDRNTGELF
12	TRBV19	ASSNRQGARGYT
13	TRBV4-1	ASSLQTGYDGELF
11	TRBV5-1	ASSLDSDTEAF
13	TRBV5-1	ASSSLAGVADTQY
12	TRBV27	ASRRQGWGTEAF
12	TRBV9	ASTPGGANSEAF
14	TRBV5-1	ASSLEFTNSGNTIY
13	TRBV7-2	ASSLARTSTDTQY
13	TRBV9	ASSSYSRTLDTQY
8	TRBV21-1	ASSSNEQY
10	TRBV27	ASSLWGDEQF
15	TRBV4-3	ASSLTDRSSPPYEQY
12	TRBV5-6	ASSLVGQVETQY
15	TRBV4-1	ASTRGEGAAVGTEAF
13	TRBV10-2	ASSIGRIQNTEAF
10	TRBV30	AWTGSGNTIY
14	TRBV5-8	ASSPGQRNSNQPQH
16	TRBV7-9	ASTQGLAGGGSFGEQF
11	TRBV5-5	ASSLVDLHEQF
15	TRBV4-2	ASSQEGGFSANEKLF
11	TRBV11-3	ASSLDQDDEQF
19	TRBV9	ASSTIRGASGRGPSYNEQF
15	TRBV30	AWSVQVDRALKETQY
12	TRBV4-2	ASSQPISGSAQY
10	TRBV7-9	ASDLDRSTQY
11	TRBV2	ASRGDSNQPQH
13	TRBV18	ASSPSSGSSYEQY
16	TRBV6-4	ASSAGFVLLSSGNTIY
11	TRBV19	ASSFLEGDTQY
12	TRBV28	ATKGGQVGNTIY
11	TRBV28	ASSFTNQETQY
10	TRBV7-9	ASSSEFTEAF
12	TRBV6-5	ASSYSDLPNEQF
13	TRBV15	ATSRDRVWGYGYT
14	TRBV6-5	ASSYRGSGSPDTQY
16	TRBV4-1	ASSQDLGLSSSYNEQF
14	TRBV30	AWSEPGGRGQETQY